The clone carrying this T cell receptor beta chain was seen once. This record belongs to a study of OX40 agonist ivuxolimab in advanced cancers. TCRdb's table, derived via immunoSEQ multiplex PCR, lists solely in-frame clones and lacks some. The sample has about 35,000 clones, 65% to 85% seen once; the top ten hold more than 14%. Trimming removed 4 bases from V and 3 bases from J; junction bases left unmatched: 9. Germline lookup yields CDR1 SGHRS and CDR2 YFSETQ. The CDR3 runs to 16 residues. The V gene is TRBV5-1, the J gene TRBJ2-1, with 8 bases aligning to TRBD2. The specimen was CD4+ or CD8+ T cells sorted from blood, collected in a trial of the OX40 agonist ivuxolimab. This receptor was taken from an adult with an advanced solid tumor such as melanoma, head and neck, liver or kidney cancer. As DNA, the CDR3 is TGCGCCAGCAGCCCAACCGGGGGGGCCCACTACAATGAGCAGTTCTTC. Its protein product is CASSPTGGAHYNEQFF.